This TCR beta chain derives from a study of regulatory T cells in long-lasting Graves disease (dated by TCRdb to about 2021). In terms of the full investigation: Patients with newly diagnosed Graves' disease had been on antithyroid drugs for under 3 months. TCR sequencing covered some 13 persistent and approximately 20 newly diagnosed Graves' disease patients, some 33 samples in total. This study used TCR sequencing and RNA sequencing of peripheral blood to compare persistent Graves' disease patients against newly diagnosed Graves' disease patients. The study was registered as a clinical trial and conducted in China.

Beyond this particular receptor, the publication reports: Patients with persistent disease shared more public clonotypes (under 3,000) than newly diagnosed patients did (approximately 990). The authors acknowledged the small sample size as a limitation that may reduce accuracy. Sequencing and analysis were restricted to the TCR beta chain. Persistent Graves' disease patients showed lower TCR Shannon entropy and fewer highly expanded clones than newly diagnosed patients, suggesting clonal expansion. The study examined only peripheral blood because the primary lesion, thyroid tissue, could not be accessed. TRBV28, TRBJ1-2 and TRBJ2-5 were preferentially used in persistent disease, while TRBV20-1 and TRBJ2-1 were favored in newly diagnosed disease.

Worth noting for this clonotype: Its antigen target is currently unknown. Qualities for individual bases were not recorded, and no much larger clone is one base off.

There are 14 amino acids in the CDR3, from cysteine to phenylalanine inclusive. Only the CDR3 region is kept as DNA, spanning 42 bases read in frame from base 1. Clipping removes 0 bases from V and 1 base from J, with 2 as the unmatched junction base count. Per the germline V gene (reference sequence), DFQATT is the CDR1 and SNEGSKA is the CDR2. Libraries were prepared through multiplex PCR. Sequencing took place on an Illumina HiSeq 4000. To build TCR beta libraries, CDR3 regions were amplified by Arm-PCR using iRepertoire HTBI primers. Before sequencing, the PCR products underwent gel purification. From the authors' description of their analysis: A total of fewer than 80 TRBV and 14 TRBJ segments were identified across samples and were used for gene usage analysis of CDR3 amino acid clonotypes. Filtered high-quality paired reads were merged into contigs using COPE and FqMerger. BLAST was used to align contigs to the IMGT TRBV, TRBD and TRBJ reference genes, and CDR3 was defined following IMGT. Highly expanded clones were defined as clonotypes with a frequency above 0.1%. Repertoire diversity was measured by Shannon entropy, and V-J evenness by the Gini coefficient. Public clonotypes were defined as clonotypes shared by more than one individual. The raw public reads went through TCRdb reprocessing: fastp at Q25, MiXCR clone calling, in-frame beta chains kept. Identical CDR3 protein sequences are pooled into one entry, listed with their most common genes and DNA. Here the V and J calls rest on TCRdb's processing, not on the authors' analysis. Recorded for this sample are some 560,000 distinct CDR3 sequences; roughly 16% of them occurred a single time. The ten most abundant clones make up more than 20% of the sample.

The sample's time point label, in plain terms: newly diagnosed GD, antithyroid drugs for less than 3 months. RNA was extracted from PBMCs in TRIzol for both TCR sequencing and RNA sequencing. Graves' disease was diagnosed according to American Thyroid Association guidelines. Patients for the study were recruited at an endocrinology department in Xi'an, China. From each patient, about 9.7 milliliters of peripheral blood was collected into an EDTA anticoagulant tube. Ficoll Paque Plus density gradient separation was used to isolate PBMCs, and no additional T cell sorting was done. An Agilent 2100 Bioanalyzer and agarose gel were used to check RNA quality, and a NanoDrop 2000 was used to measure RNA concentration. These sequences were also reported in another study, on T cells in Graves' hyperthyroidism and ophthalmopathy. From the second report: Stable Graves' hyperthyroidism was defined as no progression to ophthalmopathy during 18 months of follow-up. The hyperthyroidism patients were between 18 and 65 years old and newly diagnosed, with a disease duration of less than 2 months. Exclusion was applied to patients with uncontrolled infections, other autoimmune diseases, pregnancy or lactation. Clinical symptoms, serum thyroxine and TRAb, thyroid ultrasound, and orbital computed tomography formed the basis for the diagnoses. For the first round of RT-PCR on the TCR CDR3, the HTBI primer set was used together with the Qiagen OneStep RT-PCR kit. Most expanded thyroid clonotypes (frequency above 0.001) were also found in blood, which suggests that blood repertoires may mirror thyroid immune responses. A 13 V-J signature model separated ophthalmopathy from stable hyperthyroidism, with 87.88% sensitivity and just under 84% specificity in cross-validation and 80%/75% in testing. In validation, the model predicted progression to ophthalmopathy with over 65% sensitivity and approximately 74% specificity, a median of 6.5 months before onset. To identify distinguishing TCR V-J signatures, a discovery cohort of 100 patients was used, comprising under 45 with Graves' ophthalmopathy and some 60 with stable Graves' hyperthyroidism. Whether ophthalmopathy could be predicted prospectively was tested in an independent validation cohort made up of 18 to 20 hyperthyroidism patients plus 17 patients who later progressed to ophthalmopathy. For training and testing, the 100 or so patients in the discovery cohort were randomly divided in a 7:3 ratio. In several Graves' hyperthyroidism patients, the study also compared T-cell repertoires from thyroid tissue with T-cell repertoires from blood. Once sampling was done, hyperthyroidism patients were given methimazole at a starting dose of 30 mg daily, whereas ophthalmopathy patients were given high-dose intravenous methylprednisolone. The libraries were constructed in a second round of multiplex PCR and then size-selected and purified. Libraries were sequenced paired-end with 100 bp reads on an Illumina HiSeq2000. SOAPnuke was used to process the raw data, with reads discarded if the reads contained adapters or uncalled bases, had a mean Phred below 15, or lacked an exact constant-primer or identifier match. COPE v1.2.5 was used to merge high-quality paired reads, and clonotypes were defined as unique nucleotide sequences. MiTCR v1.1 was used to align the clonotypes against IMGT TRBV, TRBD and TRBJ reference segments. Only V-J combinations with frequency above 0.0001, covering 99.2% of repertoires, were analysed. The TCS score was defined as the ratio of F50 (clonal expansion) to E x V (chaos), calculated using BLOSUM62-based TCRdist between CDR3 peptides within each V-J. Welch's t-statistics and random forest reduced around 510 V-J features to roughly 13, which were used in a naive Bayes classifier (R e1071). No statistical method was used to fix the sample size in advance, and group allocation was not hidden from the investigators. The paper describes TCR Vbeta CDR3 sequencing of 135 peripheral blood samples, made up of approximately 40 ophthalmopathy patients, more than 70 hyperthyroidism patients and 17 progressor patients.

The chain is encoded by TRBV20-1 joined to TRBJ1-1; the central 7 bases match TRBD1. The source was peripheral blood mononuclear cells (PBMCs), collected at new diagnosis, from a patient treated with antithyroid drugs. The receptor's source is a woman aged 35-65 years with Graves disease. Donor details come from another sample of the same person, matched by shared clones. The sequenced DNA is TGCAGTGCTAGAGATCACAGGGGGAACACTGAAGCTTTCTTT. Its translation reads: CSARDHRGNTEAFF.